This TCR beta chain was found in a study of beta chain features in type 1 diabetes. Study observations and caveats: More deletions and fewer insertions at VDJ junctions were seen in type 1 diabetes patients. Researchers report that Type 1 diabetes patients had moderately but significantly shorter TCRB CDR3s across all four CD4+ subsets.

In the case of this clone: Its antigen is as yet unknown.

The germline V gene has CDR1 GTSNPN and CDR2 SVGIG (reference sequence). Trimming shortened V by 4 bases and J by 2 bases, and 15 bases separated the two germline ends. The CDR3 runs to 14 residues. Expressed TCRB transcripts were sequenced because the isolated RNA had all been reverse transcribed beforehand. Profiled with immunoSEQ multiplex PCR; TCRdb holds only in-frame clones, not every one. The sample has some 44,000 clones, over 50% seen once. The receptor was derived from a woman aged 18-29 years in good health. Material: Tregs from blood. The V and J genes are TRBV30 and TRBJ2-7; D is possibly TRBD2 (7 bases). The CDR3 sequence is CAWMYAGAAYEQYF. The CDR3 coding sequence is TGTGCCTGGATGTATGCGGGGGCGGCCTACGAGCAGTACTTC. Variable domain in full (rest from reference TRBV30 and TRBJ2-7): SQTIHQWPATLVQPVGSPLSLECTVEGTSNPNLYWYRQAAGRGLQLLFYSVGIGQISSEVPQNLSASRPQDRQFILSSKKLLLSDSGFYLCAWMYAGAAYEQYFGPGTRLTVT.